A selection of T cell receptor beta chains follows, all from one sample in a study of technical replicates of blood from several donors. Libraries were prepared by immunoSEQ multiplex PCR; TCRdb keeps only in-frame clonotypes and omits some of them. The sample has 55,000 to 75,000 clones; 91% are singletons. The sample consisted of PBMCs. The receptors derive from a human donor in good health. Some clones in this sample may be carry-over from other donors' samples. CDR3s include the opening cysteine and the closing phenylalanine or tryptophan. The D gene is left open where the match is weak. The listing skips clone size in some rows; elsewhere it reads once, few, many or a size class.

v_call	clone_size	j_call	d_call	cdr3_nt	cdr3_aa
TRBV10-2	.	TRBJ2-7	TRBD1	TGCGCCAGCCAAAACACGGGACAGGGGGCTAGCGGGGGAACCTACGAGCAGTACTTC	CASQNTGQGASGGTYEQYF
TRBV5-1	.	TRBJ2-5	.	TGCGCCAGCAGCTTGGGCAGCCAAGAGACCCAGTACTTC	CASSLGSQETQYF
TRBV7-9	.	TRBJ2-5	.	TGTGCCAGCAGCGCGCAAGAGACCCAGTACTTC	CASSAQETQYF
TRBV5-1	few	TRBJ1-6	.	TGCGCCAGCAGCTTGGAATGGGGGCGGACACCCCTCCACTTT	CASSLEWGRTPLHF
TRBV21-1	.	TRBJ2-7	.	TGTGCCAGCAGCAAAGCGAAGACTAGCGACGACGAGCAGTACTTC	CASSKAKTSDDEQYF
TRBV27	once	TRBJ1-1	TRBD1	TGTGCCAGTCGAACAGGGGGCGCGTCAGCTTTCTTT	CASRTGGASAFF
TRBV15	.	TRBJ2-5	TRBD2	TGTGCCACCAGCAGAAGCTATAGCGGGAGTCAAGAGACCCAGTACTTC	CATSRSYSGSQETQYF
TRBV30	.	TRBJ2-7	TRBD2	TGTGCCTGGAGCCGGTTAGCGGGAGGCCACGAGCAGTACTTC	CAWSRLAGGHEQYF
TRBV5-5	.	TRBJ2-7	.	TGTGCCAGCAGCTTGGCGGCAGGTTCCTACGAGCAGTACTTC	CASSLAAGSYEQYF
TRBV7-7	.	TRBJ2-3	.	TGTGCCAGCAGCTTAGACCGGGACTATACGCAGTATTTT	CASSLDRDYTQYF
TRBV2	.	TRBJ2-3	.	TGTGCCAGCAGTGGCCTCGGAGGCACAGATACGCAGTATTTT	CASSGLGGTDTQYF
TRBV19	once	TRBJ1-2	.	TGTGCCAGTAGTAACCCCTGGGGCAGGGCTCATGGCTACACCTTC	CASSNPWGRAHGYTF
TRBV7-2	.	TRBJ2-7	.	TGTGCCAGCAGCTTAGAACAGGGTGTCGAGCAGTACTTC	CASSLEQGVEQYF
TRBV7-3	.	TRBJ2-3	TRBD2	TGTGCCAGCAGCCCGGGACTACTCGAACTCACAGATACGCAGTATTTT	CASSPGLLELTDTQYF
TRBV2	.	TRBJ2-7	TRBD2	TGTGCCAGCAGTGGGGGAGGGATCACCTACGAGCAGTACTTC	CASSGGGITYEQYF
TRBV6-6	once	TRBJ1-5	TRBD1	TGTGCCAGCAGTTCCAGGGGGGATCAGCCCCAGCATTTT	CASSSRGDQPQHF
TRBV5-6	.	TRBJ2-5	TRBD2	TGTGCCAGCAGGTGGACTAGCGGGGGGGGGACCCAGTACTTC	CASRWTSGGGTQYF
TRBV5-4	.	TRBJ1-1	.	TGTGCCAGCAGCAGCCGACAGTACACTGAAGCTTTCTTT	CASSSRQYTEAFF
TRBV4-1	.	TRBJ2-7	.	TGCGCCAGCAGCCAAGATTTGATGTCGGCCTACGAGCAGTACTTC	CASSQDLMSAYEQYF
TRBV9	.	TRBJ2-1	TRBD2	TGTGCCAGCAGCCCTACTAGCGGGAGCTACAATGAGCAGTTCTTC	CASSPTSGSYNEQFF
TRBV29-1	.	TRBJ2-3	TRBD2	TGCAGCGTTCCTCCCGATACTTCGGGACTCACGGGACTAGCGGGAGGAACAGATACGCAGTATTTT	CSVPPDTSGLTGLAGGTDTQYF
TRBV9	.	TRBJ1-4	.	TGTGCCAGCAGCGTAGCGGGGAAGCCGGAAAAACTGTTTTTT	CASSVAGKPEKLFF
TRBV30	once	TRBJ1-4	.	TGTGCCTGGAGTCTTCGGGACATTATTCTGGAAAAACTGTTTTTT	CAWSLRDIILEKLFF
TRBV6-6	.	TRBJ1-5	TRBD1	TGTGCCAGCAGTTTCGCGGACAGGGTCGGCAATCAGCCCCAGCATTTT	CASSFADRVGNQPQHF
TRBV10-2	.	TRBJ1-4	.	TGCGCCAGCAGTGATTCGGGGGTCTATAATGAAAAACTGTTTTTT	CASSDSGVYNEKLFF
TRBV6-4	.	TRBJ2-1	TRBD2	TGTGCCAGCAGTGACTCTTTCCAGCGGGGTGGCGATGAGCAGTTCTTC	CASSDSFQRGGDEQFF
TRBV4-3	.	TRBJ1-2	.	TGCGCCAGCAGCCAAGAGGTCTCGGGGTCAAGTGGCTACACCTTC	CASSQEVSGSSGYTF
TRBV7-3	.	TRBJ1-1	TRBD1	TGTGCCAGCAGCCTCGGGACAGGGGTTAGGACTGAAGCTTTCTTT	CASSLGTGVRTEAFF
TRBV7-9	.	TRBJ1-5	TRBD1	TGTGCCAGCAGCCCCTCGGGACAGGGAAATCAGCCCCAGCATTTT	CASSPSGQGNQPQHF